These 9 T cell receptor beta chains originate from one sample sequenced in a study of blood T cell repertoires in COVID-19. Sequenced by immunoSEQ multiplex PCR; TCRdb stores in-frame clones only, minus some. The profile shows about 62,000 clones, roughly nine tenths of them singletons. The sequenced sample was peripheral blood. Receptors originate from a woman aged 55-70 years with COVID-19, enrolled during active disease.

This sequence joins TRBV29-1 and TRBJ1-5; D call uncertain. The CDR3 is made up of 13 amino acids. Germline V gene sequence: CDR1 SQVTM, CDR2 ANQGSEA. Deletions cut 2 bases from V and 0 bases from J, with 5 bases between. CDR3 amino acids: CSVESGSNQPQHF. The CDR3 region has the DNA TGCAGCGTTGAATCCGGTAGCAATCAGCCCCAGCATTTT.

The V and J genes are TRBV5-1 and TRBJ1-1; TRBD1 aligns across 7 bases. V was pared by 7 bases and J by 0 bases, with 3 bases of the junction left unmatched. There are 13 residues in the CDR3. CDR1 is SGHRS and CDR2 is YFSETQ in the germline V gene. The CDR3 region is CASAGTVNTEAFF. The CDR3 region has the DNA TGCGCCAGCGCCGGGACAGTGAACACTGAAGCTTTCTTT.

This rearrangement joins TRBV4-1 to TRBJ1-3; D might be TRBD1 (6 bases). Germline CDR1 is MGHRA and CDR2 is YSYEKL. The length of the CDR3 is 15 residues. V was pared by 8 bases and J by 0 bases, with 14 bases between. Here the CDR3 DNA reads TGCGCCAGCCAAGGGGGTGCCTACTCTGGAAACACCATATATTTT. Residues: CASQGGAYSGNTIYF.

The rearrangement uses TRBV4-1 and TRBJ2-1, with D maybe TRBD2 (5 bases). CDR3 length: 14 residues. V shed 3 bases and J shed 7 bases, with 13 bases lying between them. CDR1 is MGHRA, CDR2 YSYEKL, per germline. The CDR3 DNA follows: TGCGCCAGCAGCCATCTGGGCGAGCGGAATGAGCAGTTCTTC. Protein: CASSHLGERNEQFF.

V is TRBV6-5 and J is TRBJ2-7; 13 nucleotides line up with TRBD2. In germline, CDR1 is MNHEY, CDR2 SVGAGI. The J segment lost 7 bases and the V segment lost 0 bases, leaving 3 bases of the junction unmatched. The length of the CDR3 is 15 residues. CDR3 protein: CASSYSPGLAGEQYF. The CDR3 bases are TGTGCCAGCAGTTACTCGCCGGGACTAGCGGGAGAGCAGTACTTC.

Here the CDR3 DNA reads TGCGCCAGCAGCCAAGATCAGCCGAGGGTCAATGAGCAGTTCTTC. Translation gives CASSQDQPRVNEQFF. The rearrangement uses TRBV4-3 and TRBJ2-1; possibly TRBD2 for D (5 bases). The CDR3 is 15 residues long. The V end was cut by 0 bases, the J end by 6 bases, with 12 bases between. Germline V gene data show CDR1 as LGHNA and CDR2 as YSLEER.

This chain links TRBV6-5 with TRBJ2-1; 11 bases align to TRBD2. The CDR3 extends over 14 amino acids. The germline CDR1 and CDR2 sequences are MNHEY and SVGAGI. The junction had 7 bases not matched to a gene; V was cut back by 6 bases and J by 9 bases. CDR3 residues: CASRTSGSGGEQFF. The CDR3 nucleotides are TGTGCCAGCAGAACTAGCGGGAGTGGTGGTGAGCAGTTCTTC.

The chain recombines TRBV9 with TRBJ2-1; the match to TRBD2 covers 9 bases. Trimming removed 0 bases from V and 4 bases from J; junction bases left unmatched: 8. Looked up from germline, CDR1 is SGDLS and CDR2 is YYNGEE. This CDR3 is built from 17 residues. The CDR3, as DNA: TGTGCCAGCAGCGTAGGGGCTAGCGGGACTTCATACAATGAGCAGTTCTTC. It translates to CASSVGASGTSYNEQFF.

The gene calls are TRBV6-5 and TRBJ2-1; 10 nucleotides match TRBD2. The CDR3 sequence is 15 residues long. With 7 bases clipped from V and 0 bases from J, the junction kept 3 bases outside the gene matches. Germline CDR1 and CDR2: MNHEY and SVGAGI. The chain's CDR3 is CASTASGSSYNEQFF. The CDR3 coding sequence is TGTGCCAGCACCGCTAGCGGGAGCTCCTACAATGAGCAGTTCTTC.